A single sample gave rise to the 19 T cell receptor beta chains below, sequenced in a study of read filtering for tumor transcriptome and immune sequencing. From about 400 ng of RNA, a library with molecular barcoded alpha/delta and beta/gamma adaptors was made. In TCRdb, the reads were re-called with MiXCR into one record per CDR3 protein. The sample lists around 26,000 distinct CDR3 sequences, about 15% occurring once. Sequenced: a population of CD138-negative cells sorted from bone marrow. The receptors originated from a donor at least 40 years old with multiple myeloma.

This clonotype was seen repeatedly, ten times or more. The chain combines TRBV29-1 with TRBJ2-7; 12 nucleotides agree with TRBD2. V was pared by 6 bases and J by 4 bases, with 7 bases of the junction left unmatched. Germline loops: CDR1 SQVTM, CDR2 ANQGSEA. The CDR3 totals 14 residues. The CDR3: CSVWTSGTPYEQYF. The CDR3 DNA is TGCAGCGTGTGGACTAGCGGGACCCCGTACGAGCAGTACTTC.

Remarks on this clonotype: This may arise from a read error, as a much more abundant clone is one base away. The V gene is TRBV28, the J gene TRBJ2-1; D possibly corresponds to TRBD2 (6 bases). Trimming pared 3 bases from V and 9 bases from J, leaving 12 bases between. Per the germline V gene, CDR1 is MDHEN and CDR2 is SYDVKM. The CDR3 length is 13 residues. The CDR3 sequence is CASSFPRGGEQFF. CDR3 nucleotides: TGTGCCAGCAGTTTCCCGCGGGGTGGTGAGCAGTTCTTC.

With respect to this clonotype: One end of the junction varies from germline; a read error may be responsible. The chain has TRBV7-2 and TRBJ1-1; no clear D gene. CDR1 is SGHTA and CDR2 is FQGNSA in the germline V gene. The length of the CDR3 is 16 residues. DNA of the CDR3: TGTGCTAGCAGCTTAGCAAGAGCGCTAATGAACACTGAAGCTTTCTTT. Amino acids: CASSLARALMNTEAFF.

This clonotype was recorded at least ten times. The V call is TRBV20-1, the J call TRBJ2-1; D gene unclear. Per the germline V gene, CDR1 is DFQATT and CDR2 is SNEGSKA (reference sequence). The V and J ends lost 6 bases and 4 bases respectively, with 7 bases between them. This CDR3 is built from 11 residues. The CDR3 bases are TGCAGTGCCGAGAGGTACAATGAGCAGTTCTTC. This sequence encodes CSAERYNEQFF.

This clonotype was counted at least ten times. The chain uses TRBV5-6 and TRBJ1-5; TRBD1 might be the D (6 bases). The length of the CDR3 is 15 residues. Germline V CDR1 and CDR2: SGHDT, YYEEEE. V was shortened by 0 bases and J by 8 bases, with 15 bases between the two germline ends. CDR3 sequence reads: CASSLGVGGLEPQHF. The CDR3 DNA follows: TGTGCCAGCAGCTTGGGTGTAGGGGGGTTAGAGCCCCAGCATTTT.

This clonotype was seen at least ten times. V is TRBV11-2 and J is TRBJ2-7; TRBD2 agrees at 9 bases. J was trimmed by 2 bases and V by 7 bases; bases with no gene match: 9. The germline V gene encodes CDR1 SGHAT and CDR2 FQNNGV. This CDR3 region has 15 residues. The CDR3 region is CASTPGGTSPYEQYF. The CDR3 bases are TGTGCCAGCACCCCCGGGGGGACTAGCCCCTACGAGCAGTACTTC.

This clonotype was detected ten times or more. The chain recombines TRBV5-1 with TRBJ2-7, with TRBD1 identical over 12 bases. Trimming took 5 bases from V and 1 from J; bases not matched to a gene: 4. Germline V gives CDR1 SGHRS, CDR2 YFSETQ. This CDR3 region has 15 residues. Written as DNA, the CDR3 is TGCGCCAGCAGTCGGGACAGGGGGCGATCCTACGAGCAGTACTTC. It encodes CASSRDRGRSYEQYF.

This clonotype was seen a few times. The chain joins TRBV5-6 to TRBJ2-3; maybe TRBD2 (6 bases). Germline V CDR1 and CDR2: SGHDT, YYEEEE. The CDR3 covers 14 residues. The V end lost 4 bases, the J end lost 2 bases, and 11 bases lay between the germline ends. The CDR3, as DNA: TGTGCCAGCAGCAAGGAGGGTTCCACAGATACGCAGTATTTT. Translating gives CASSKEGSTDTQYF.

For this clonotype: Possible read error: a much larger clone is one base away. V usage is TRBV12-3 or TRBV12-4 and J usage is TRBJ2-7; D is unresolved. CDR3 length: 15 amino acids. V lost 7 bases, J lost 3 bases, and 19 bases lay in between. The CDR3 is CASTLSGVSFYEQYF. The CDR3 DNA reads TGTGCCAGCACCCTAAGTGGGGTTAGCTTCTACGAGCAGTACTTC.

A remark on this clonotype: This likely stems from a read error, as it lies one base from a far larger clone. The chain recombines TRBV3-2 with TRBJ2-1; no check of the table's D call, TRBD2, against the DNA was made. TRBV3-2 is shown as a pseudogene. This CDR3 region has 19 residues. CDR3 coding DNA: TGTGCCAGCAGCCAAGCGGGGACTCCTAGCGGGCTCTTCTACAAAGAGCAGTTCTTC. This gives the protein CASSQAGTPSGLFYKEQFF.

As DNA, the CDR3 is TGCGCCAGCAGCTTTGGGACTAGCGGGAGTATAGGAGAGACCCAGTACTTC. As protein: CASSFGTSGSIGETQYF. The chain joins TRBV5-1 to TRBJ2-5; TRBD2 matches at 14 bases. There are 17 residues in the CDR3. Trimming took 2 bases from V and 4 from J; bases not matched to a gene: 7. The germline gives CDR1 SGHRS, CDR2 YFSETQ.

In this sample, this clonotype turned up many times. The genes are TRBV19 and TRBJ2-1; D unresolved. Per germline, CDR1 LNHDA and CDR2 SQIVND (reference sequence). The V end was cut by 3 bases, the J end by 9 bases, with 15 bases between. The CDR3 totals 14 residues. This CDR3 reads CASSIGTSPGEQFF. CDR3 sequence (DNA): TGTGCCAGTAGTATCGGAACCAGCCCTGGTGAGCAGTTCTTC.

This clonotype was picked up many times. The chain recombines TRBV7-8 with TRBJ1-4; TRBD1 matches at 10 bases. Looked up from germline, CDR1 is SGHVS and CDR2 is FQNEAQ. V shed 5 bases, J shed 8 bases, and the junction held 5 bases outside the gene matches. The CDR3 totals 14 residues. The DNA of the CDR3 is TGTGCCAGCAGCCTGACAGGGGGCAGGGAAAAACTGTTTTTT. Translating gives CASSLTGGREKLFF. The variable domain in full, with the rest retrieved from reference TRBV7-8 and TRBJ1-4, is GAGVSQSPRYKVAKRGQDVALRCDPISGHVSLFWYQQALGQGPEFLTYFQNEAQLDKSGLPSDRFFAERPEGSVSTLKIQRTQQEDSAVYLCASSLTGGREKLFFGSGTQLSVL.

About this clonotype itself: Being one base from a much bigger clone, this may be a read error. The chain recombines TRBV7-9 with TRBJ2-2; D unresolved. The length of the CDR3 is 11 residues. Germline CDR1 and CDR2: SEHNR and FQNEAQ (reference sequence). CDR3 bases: TGTGCCCGCAGCCCAGGCGGGGAGCTGTTTTTT. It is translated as CARSPGGELFF.

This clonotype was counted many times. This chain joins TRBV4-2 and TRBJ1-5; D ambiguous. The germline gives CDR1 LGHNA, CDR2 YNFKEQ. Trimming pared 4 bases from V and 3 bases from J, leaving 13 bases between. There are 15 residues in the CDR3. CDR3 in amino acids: CASSPNSVDNQPQHF. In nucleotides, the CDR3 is TGTGCCAGCAGCCCCAATAGCGTGGACAATCAGCCCCAGCATTTT.

CDR3 coding DNA: TGTGCCAGCAGTTTGGGGACAGACTCTGGAAACACCATATATTTT. Its protein product is CASSLGTDSGNTIYF. The chain carries TRBV28 and TRBJ1-3; the match to TRBD1 covers 7 bases. The CDR3 extends over 15 amino acids. V shed 3 bases, J shed 0 bases, and the junction held 2 bases outside the gene matches. Germline V gives CDR1 MDHEN, CDR2 SYDVKM.

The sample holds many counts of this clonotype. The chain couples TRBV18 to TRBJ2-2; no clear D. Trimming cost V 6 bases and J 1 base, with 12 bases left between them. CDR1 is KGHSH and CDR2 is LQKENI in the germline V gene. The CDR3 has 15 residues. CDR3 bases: TGTGCCAGCTCCCGCGAAGAAGGGAACACCGGGGAGCTGTTTTTT. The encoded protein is CASSREEGNTGELFF. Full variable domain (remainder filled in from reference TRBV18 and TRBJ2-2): NAGVMQNPRHLVRRRGQEARLRCSPMKGHSHVYWYRQLPEEGLKFMVYLQKENIIDESGMPKERFSAEFPKEGPSILRIQQVVRGDSAAYFCASSREEGNTGELFFGEGSRLTVL.

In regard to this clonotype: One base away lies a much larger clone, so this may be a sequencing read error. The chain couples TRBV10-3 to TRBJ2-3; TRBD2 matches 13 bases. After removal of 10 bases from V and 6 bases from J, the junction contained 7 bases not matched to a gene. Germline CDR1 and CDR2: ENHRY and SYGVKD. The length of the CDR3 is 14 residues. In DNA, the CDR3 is TGTGCCACCAGCGAGACTAGCGGGAGGGATACGCAGTATTTT. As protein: CATSETSGRDTQYF.

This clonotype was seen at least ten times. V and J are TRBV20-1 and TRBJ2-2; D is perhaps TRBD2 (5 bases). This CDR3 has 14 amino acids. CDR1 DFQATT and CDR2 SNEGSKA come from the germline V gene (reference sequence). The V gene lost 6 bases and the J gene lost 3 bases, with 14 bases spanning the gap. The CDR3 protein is CSAPKDFHTGELFF. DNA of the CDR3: TGCAGTGCCCCGAAGGACTTTCACACCGGGGAGCTGTTTTTT.